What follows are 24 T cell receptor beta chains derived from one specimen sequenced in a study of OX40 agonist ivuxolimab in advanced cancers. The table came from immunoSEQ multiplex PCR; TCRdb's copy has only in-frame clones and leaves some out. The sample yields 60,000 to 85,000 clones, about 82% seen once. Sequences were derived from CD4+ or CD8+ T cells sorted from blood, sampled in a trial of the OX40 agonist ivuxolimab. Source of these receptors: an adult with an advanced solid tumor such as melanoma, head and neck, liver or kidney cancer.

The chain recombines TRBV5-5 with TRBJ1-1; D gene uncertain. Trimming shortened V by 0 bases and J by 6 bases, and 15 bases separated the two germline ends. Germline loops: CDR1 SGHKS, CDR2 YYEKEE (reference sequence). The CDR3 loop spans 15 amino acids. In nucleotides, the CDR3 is TGTGCCAGCAGCTTGGAGATCCCCGGGAGTCCTGAAGCTTTCTTT. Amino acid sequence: CASSLEIPGSPEAFF.

CDR3 protein: CASSFDGGPYEQYF. The CDR3 coding sequence is TGTGCCAGCAGTTTTGACGGGGGCCCCTACGAGCAGTACTTC. The V and J genes are TRBV27 and TRBJ2-7; tentatively, D is TRBD1 or TRBD2 (6 bases each). The V and J ends lost 3 bases and 2 bases respectively, with 11 bases between them. Germline lookup yields CDR1 MNHEY and CDR2 SMNVEV (reference sequence). The CDR3 is made up of 14 amino acids.

CDR3 sequence reads: CASSPRLAGSYEQYF. The CDR3 coding sequence is TGTGCCAGCAGCCCGAGACTAGCGGGATCCTACGAGCAGTACTTC. This rearrangement joins TRBV13 to TRBJ2-7; 11 bases agree with TRBD2. CDR1 is PRHDT and CDR2 is FYEKMQ in the germline V gene (reference sequence). The V segment lost 5 bases and the J segment 1 base; nucleotides outside the gene matches: 4. The CDR3 loop spans 15 amino acids.

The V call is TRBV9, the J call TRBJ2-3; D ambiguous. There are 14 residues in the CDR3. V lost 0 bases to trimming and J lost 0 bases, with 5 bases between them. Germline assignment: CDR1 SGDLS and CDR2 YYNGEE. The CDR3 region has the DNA TGTGCCAGCAGCGTAGGGTCCAGCACAGATACGCAGTATTTT. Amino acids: CASSVGSSTDTQYF.

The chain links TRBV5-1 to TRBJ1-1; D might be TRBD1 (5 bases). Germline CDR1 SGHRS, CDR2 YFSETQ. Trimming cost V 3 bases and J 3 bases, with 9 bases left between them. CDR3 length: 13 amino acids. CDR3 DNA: TGCGCCAGCAGCTGGGACGGCGACACTGAAGCTTTCTTT. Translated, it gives CASSWDGDTEAFF. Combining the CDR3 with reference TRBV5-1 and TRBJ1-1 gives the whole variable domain KAGVTQTPRYLIKTRGQQVTLSCSPISGHRSVSWYQQTPGQGLQFLFEYFSETQRNKGNFPGRFSGRQFSNSRSEMNVSTLELGDSALYLCASSWDGDTEAFFGQGTRLTVV.

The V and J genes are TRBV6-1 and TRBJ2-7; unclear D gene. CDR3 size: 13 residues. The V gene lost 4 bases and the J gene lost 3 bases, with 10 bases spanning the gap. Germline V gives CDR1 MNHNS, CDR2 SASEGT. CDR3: CASSAGLGYEQYF. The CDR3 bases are TGTGCCAGCAGTGCCGGGCTGGGCTACGAGCAGTACTTC.

The CDR3 spells CASSRPDKTYEQYF. The CDR3 nucleotides read TGTGCCAGCAGCCGCCCGGACAAGACCTACGAGCAGTACTTC. This chain links TRBV28 with TRBJ2-7, with D perhaps matching TRBD1 (5 bases). CDR1 and CDR2 (germline): MDHEN, SYDVKM. The CDR3 extends over 14 amino acids. Trimming removed 6 bases at V and 2 bases at J, with 14 bases between.

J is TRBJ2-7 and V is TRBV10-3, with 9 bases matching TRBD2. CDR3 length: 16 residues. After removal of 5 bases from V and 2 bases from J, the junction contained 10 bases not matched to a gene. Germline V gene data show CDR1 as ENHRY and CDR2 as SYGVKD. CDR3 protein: CAISPHGAGGAYEQYF. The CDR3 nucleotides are TGTGCCATCAGTCCCCATGGAGCGGGAGGAGCCTACGAGCAGTACTTC.

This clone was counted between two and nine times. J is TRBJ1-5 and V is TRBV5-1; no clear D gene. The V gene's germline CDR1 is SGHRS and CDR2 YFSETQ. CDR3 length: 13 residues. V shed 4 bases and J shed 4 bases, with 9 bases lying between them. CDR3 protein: CASSLDRNQPQHF. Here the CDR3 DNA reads TGCGCCAGCAGCCTGGATAGAAATCAGCCCCAGCATTTT. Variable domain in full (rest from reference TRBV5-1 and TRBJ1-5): KAGVTQTPRYLIKTRGQQVTLSCSPISGHRSVSWYQQTPGQGLQFLFEYFSETQRNKGNFPGRFSGRQFSNSRSEMNVSTLELGDSALYLCASSLDRNQPQHFGDGTRLSIL.

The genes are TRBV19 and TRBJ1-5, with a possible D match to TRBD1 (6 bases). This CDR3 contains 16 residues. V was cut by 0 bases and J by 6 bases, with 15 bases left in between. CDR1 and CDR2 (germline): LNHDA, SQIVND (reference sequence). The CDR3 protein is CASSIDRLGGGQPQHF. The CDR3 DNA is TGTGCCAGTAGTATAGATCGGTTGGGGGGCGGTCAGCCCCAGCATTTT.

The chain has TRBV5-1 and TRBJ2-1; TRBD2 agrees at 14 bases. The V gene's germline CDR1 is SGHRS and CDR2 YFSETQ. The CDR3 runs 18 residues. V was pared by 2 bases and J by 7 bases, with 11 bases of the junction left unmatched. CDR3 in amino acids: CASSFPGLAGATGNEQFF. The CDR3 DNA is TGCGCCAGCAGCTTCCCGGGACTAGCGGGAGCCACGGGGAATGAGCAGTTCTTC.

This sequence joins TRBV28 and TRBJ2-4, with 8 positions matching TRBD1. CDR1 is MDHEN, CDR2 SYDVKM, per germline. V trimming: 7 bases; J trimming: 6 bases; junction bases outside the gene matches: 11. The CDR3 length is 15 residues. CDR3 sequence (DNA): TGTGCCAGCACCCTTAACCAGGGGGCTAGAAACATTCAGTACTTC. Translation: CASTLNQGARNIQYF.

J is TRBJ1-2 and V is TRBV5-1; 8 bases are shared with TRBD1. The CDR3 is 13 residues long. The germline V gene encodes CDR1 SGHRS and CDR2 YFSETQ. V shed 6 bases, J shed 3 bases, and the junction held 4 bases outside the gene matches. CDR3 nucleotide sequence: TGCGCCAGCACCTCGGACAGGGACTATGGCTACACCTTC. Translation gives CASTSDRDYGYTF.

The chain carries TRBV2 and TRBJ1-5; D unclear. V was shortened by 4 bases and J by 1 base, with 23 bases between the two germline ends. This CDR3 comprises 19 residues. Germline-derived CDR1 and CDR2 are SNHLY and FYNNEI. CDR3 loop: CASSGNRVLVSLSNQPQHF. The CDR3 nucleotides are TGTGCCAGCAGTGGGAATCGAGTTTTGGTTTCGCTAAGCAATCAGCCCCAGCATTTT.

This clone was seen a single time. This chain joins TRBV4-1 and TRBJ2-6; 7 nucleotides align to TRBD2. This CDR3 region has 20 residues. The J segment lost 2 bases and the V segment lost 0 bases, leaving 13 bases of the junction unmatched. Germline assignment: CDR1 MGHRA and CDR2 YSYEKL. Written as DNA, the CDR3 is TGCGCCAGCAGCCAAGAATCGAGCCCCGGGGGAGGGACTGGGGCCAACGTCCTGACTTTC. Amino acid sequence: CASSQESSPGGGTGANVLTF.

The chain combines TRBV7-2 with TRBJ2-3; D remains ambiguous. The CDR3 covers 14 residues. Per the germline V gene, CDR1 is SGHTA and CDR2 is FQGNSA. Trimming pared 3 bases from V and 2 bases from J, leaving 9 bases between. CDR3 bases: TGTGCCAGCAGCTTTGTGACCTCCACAGATACGCAGTATTTT. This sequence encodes CASSFVTSTDTQYF.

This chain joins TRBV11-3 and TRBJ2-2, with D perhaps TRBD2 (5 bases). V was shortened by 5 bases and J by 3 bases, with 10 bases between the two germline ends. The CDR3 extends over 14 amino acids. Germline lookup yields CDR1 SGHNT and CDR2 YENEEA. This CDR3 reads CASSPGIYTGELFF. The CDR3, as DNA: TGTGCCAGCAGCCCCGGGATTTACACCGGGGAGCTGTTTTTT.

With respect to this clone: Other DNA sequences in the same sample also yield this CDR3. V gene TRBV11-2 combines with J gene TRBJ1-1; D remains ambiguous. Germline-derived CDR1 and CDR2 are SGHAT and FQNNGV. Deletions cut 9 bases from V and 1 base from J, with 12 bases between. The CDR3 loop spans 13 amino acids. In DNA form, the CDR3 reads TGTGCCAGTATGAGAACAGCGAACACTGAAGCTTTCTTT. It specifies CASMRTANTEAFF.

Here the CDR3 DNA reads TGTGCCAGCAGTTTAGTCCCCCCCTCTCGGGGCATCGGGGCCCTCACAGATACGCAGTATTTT. It specifies CASSLVPPSRGIGALTDTQYF. The chain couples TRBV27 to TRBJ2-3; the D gene could be TRBD1 or TRBD2 (5 bases each). This CDR3 has 21 residues. Germline loops: CDR1 MNHEY, CDR2 SMNVEV (reference sequence). Trimming removed 2 bases from V and 2 bases from J, with 29 bases in between.

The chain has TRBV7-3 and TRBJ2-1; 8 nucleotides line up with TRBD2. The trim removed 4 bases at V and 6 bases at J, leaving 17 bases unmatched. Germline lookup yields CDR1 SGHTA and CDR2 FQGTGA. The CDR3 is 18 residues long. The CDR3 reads CASSSCYRNSGAFNEQFF. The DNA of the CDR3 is TGTGCCAGCAGCTCCTGTTACAGGAATAGCGGGGCCTTCAATGAGCAGTTCTTC.

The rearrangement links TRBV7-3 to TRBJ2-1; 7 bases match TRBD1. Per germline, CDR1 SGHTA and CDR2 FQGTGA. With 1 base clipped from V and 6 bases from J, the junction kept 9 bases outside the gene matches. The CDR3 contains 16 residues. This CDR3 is CASSLIPGQTVNEQFF. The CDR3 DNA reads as TGTGCCAGCAGCTTAATACCGGGACAGACTGTCAATGAGCAGTTCTTC. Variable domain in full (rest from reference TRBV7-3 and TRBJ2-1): GAGVSQTPSNKVTEKGKYVELRCDPISGHTALYWYRQSLGQGPEFLIYFQGTGAADDSGLPNDRFFAVRPEGSVSTLKIQRTERGDSAVYLCASSLIPGQTVNEQFFGPGTRLTVL.

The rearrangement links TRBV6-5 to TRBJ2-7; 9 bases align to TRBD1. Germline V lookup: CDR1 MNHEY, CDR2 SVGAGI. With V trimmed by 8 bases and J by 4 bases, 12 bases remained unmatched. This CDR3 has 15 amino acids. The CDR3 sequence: CASGRSGQGQYEQYF. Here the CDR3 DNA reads TGTGCCAGCGGAAGATCGGGACAGGGCCAGTACGAGCAGTACTTC.

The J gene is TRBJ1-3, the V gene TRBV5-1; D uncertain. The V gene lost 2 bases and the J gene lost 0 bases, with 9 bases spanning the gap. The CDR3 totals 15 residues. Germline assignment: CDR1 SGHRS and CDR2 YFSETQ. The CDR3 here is CASSFEAASGNTIYF. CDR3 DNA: TGCGCCAGCAGCTTCGAAGCCGCCTCTGGAAACACCATATATTTT.

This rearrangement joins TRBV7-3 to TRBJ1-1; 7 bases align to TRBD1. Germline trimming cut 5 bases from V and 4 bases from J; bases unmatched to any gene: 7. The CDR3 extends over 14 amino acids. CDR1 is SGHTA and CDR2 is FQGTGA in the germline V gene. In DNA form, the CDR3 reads TGTGCCAGCAGCCCTGACAGGGTAGGCACTGAAGCTTTCTTT. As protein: CASSPDRVGTEAFF. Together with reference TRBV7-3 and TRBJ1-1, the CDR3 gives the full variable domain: GAGVSQTPSNKVTEKGKYVELRCDPISGHTALYWYRQSLGQGPEFLIYFQGTGAADDSGLPNDRFFAVRPEGSVSTLKIQRTERGDSAVYLCASSPDRVGTEAFFGQGTRLTVV.